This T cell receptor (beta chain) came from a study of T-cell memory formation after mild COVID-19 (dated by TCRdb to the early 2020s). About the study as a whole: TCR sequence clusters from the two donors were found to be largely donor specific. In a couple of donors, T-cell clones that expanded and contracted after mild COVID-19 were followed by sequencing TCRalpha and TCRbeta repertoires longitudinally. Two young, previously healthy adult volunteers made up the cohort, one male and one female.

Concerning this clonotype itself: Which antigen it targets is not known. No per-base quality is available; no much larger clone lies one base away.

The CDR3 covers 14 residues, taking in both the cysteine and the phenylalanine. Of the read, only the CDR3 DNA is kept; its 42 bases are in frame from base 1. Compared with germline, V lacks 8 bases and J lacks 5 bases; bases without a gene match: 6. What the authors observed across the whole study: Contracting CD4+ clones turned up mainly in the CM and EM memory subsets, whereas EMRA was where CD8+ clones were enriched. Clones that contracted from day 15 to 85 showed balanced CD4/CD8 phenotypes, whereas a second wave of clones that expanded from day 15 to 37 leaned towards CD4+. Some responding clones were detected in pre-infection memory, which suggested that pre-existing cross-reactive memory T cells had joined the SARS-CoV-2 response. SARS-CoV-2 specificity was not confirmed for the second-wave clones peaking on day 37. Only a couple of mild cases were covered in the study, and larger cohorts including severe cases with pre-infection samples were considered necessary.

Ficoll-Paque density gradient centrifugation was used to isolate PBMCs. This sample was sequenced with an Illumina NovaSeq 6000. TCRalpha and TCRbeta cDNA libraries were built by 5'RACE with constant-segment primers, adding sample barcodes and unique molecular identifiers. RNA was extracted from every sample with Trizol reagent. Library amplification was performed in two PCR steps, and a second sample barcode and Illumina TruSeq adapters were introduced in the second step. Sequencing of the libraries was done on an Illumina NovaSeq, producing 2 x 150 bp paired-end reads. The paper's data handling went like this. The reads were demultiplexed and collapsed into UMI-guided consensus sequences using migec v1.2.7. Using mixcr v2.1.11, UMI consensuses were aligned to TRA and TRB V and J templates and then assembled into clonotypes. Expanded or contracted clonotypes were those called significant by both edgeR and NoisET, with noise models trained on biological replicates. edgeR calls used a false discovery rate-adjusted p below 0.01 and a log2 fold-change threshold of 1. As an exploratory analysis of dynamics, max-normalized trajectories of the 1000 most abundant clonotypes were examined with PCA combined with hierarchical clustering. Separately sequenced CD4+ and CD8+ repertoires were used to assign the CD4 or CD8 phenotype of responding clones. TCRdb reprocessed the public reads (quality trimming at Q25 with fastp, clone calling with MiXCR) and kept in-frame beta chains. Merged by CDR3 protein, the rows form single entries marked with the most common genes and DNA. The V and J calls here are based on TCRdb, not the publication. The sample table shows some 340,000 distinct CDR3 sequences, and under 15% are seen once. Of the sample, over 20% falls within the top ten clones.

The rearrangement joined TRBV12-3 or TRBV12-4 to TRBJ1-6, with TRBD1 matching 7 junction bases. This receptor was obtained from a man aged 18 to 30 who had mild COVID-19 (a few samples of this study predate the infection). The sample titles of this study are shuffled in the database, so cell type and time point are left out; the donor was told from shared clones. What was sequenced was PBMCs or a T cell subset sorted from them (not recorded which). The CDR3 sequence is CASGRDSHNSPLHF. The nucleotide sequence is TGTGCCAGCGGCAGGGACAGTCATAATTCACCCCTCCACTTT.